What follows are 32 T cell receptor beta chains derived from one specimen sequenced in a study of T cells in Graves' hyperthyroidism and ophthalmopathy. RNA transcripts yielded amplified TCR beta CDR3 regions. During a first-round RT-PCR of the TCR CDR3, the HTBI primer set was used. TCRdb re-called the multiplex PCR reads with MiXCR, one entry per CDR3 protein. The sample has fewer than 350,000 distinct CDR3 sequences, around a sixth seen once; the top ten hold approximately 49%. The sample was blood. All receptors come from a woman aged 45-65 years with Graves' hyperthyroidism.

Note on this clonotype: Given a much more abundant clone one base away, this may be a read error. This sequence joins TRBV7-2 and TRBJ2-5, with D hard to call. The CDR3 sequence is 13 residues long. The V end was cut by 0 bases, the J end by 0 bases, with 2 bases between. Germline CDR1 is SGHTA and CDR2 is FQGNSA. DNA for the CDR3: TGTGCCAGCAGCTTAGCGCACCAAGAGACCCAGTACTTC. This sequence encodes CASSLAHQETQYF.

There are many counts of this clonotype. As DNA, the CDR3 is TGTGCCAGCACCCCTAGCGTTCAAGAGACCCAGTACTTC. Its protein is CASTPSVQETQYF. The chain uses TRBV2 and TRBJ2-5; possible D gene TRBD2, 6 bases. Per germline, CDR1 SNHLY and CDR2 FYNNEI. V gave up 7 bases and J gave up 2 bases, with 11 bases separating them. The CDR3 covers 13 residues.

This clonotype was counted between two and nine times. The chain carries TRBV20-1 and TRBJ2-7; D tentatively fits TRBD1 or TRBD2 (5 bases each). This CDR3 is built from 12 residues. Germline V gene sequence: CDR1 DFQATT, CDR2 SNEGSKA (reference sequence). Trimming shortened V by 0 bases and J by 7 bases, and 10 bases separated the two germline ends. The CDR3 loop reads CSAREGVSEQYF. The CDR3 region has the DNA TGCAGTGCTAGAGAGGGGGTTTCGGAGCAGTACTTC.

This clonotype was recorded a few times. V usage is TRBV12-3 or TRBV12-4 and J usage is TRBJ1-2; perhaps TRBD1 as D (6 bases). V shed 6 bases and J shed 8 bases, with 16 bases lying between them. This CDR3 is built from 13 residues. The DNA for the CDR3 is TGTGCCAGCAGCACGGGACATTTAGTGGGCTACACCTTC. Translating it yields CASSTGHLVGYTF.

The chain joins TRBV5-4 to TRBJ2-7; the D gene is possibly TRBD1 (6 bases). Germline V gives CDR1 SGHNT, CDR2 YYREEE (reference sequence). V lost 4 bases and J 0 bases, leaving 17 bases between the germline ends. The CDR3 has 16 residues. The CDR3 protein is CASSPWGRLRSYEQYV. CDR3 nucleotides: TGTGCCAGCAGCCCGTGGGGGCGGCTACGCTCCTACGAGCAGTACGTC.

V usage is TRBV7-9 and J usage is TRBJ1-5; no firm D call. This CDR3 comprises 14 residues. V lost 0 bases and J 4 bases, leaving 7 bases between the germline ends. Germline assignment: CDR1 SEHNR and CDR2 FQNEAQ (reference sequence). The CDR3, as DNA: TGTGCCAGCAGCTTAGCGGGCAGAAATCAGCCCCAGCATTTT. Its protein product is CASSLAGRNQPQHF.

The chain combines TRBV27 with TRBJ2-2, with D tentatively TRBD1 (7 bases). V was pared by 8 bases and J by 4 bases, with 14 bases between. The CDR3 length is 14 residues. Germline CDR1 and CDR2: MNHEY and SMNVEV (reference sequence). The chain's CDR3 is CASRRDRSTGELFF. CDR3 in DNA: TGTGCCAGCCGGCGGGACAGATCCACCGGGGAGCTGTTTTTT.

CDR3 sequence: CASSQDYYSLGGYEQYF. The CDR3 DNA follows: TGCGCCAGCAGCCAAGATTACTACTCCCTAGGGGGCTACGAGCAGTACTTC. This chain connects TRBV4-1 to TRBJ2-7; D is perhaps TRBD1 (6 bases). This CDR3 is built from 17 residues. Germline CDR1 reads MGHRA; CDR2 reads YSYEKL. Trimming took off 0 bases at V and 3 bases at J, with 18 bases between the two ends.

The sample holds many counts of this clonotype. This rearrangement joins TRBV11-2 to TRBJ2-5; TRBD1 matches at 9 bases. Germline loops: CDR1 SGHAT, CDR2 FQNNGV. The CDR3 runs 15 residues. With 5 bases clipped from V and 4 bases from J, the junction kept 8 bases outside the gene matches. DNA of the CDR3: TGTGCCAGCAGCCCAAACAGGGGGCTAGCAGAGACCCAGTACTTC. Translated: CASSPNRGLAETQYF.

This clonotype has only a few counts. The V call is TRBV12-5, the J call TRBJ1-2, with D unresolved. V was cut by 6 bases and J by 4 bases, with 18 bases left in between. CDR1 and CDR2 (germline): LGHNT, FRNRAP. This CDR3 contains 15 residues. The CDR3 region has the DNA TGTGCTAGTGGAGCCCCCCAGAAGGAGCTCTATGGCTACACCTTC. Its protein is CASGAPQKELYGYTF.

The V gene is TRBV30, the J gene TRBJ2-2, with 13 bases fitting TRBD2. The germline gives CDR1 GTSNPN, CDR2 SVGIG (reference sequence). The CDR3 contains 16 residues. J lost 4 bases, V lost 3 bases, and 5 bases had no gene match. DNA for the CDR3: TGTGCCTGGAGACTAGCGGGAGGGCCGGGCACCGGGGAGCTGTTTTTT. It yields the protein CAWRLAGGPGTGELFF.

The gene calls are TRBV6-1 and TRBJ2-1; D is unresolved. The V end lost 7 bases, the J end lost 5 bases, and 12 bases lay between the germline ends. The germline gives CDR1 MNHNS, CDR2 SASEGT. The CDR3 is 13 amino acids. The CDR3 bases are TGTGCCAGCAACCGAGGCCCTAACAATGAGCAGTTCTTC. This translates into CASNRGPNNEQFF.

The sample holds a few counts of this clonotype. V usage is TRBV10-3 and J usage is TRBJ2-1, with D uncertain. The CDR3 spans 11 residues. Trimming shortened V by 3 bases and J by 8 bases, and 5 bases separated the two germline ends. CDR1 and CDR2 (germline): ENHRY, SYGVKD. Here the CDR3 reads CAISEAYEQFF. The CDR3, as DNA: TGTGCCATCAGTGAAGCTTATGAGCAGTTCTTC.

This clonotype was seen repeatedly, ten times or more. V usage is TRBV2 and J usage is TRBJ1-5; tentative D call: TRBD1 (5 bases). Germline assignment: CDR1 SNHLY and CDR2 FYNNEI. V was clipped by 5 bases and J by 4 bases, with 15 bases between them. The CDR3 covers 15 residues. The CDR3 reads CASSREGAWNQPQHF. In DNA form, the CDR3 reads TGTGCCAGCAGTCGGGAAGGGGCGTGGAATCAGCCCCAGCATTTT.

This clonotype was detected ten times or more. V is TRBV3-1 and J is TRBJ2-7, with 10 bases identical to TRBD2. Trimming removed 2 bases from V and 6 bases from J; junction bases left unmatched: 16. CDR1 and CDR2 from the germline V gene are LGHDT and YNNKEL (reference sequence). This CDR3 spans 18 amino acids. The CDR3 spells CASSQRTWGLAGAVEQYF. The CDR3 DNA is TGTGCCAGCAGCCAAAGGACCTGGGGGCTAGCGGGAGCGGTCGAGCAGTACTTC.

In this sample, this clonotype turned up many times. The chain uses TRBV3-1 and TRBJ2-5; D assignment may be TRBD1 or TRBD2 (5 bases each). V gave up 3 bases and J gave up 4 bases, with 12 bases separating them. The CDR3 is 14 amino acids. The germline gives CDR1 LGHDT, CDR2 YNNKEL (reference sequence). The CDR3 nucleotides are TGTGCCAGCAGCCACTTGCAGGGACCAGAGACCCAGTACTTC. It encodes CASSHLQGPETQYF.

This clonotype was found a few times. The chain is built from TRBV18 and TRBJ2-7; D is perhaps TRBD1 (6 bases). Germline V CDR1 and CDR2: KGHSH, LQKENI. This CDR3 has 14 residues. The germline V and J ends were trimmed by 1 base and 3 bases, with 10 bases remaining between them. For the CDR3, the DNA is TGTGCCAGCTCACCACAGGGGGATGACTACGAGCAGTACGTC. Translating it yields CASSPQGDDYEQYV.

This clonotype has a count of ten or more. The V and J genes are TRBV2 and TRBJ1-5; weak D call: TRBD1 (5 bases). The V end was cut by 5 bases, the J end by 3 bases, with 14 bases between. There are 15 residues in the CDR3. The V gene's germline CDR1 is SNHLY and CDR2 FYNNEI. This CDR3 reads CASSPDGTLNQPQHF. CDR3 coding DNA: TGTGCCAGCAGTCCTGACGGGACCCTCAATCAGCCCCAGCATTTT.

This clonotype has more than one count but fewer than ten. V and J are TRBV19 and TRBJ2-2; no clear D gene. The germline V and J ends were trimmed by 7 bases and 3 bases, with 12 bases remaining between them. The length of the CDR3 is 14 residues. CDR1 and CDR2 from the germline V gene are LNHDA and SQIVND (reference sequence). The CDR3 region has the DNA TGTGCCAGTAATAAGGGTTTCGACACCGGGGAGCTGTTTTTT. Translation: CASNKGFDTGELFF.

As DNA, the CDR3 is TGTGCCAGCACAAAACAGCTGAACACCGGGGAGCTGTTTTTT. Translated: CASTKQLNTGELFF. This chain connects TRBV12-3 or TRBV12-4 to TRBJ2-2; D is unclear. This CDR3 is 14 amino acids long. Trimming left V 7 bases short and J 1 base short, with 10 bases between.

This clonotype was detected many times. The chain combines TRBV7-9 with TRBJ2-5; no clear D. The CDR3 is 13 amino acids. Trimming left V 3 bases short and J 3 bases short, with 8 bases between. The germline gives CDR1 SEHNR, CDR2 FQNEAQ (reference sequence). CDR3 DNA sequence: TGTGCCAGCAGCTTGACGAGTGAAGAGACCCAGTACTTC. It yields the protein CASSLTSEETQYF.

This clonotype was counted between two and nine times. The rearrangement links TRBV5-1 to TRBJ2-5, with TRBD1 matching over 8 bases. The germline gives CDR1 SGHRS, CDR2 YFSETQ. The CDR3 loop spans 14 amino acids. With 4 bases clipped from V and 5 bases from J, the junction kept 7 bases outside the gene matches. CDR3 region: CASSGQGAPETQYF. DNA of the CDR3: TGCGCCAGCAGCGGGCAGGGGGCGCCGGAGACCCAGTACTTC. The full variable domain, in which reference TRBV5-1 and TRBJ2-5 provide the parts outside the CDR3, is KAGVTQTPRYLIKTRGQQVTLSCSPISGHRSVSWYQQTPGQGLQFLFEYFSETQRNKGNFPGRFSGRQFSNSRSEMNVSTLELGDSALYLCASSGQGAPETQYFGPGTRLLVL.

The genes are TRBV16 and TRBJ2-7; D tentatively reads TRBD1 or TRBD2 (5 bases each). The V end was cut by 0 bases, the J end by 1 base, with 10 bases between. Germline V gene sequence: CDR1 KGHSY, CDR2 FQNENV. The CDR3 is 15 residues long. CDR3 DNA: TGTGCCAGCAGCCAATCGGGACGGAGTTCCTACGAGCAGTACTTC. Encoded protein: CASSQSGRSSYEQYF.

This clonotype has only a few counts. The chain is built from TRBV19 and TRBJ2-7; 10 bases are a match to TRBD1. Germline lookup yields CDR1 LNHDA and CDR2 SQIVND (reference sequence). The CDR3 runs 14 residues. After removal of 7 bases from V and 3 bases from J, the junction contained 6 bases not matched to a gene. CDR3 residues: CASNPGQGFYEQYF. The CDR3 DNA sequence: TGTGCCAGTAACCCGGGACAGGGGTTCTACGAGCAGTACTTC.

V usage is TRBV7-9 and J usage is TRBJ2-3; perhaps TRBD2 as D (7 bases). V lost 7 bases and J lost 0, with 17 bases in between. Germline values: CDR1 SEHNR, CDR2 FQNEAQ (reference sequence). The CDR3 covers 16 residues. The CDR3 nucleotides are TGTGCCAGCACTAGGGGCCGGGGGGCGAGCACAGATACGCAGTATTTT. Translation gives CASTRGRGASTDTQYF.

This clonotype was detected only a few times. The DNA of the CDR3 is TGTGCCAGCAGGGTGGACAGCGGAAACACCATATATTTT. Translation gives CASRVDSGNTIYF. V and J are TRBV25-1 and TRBJ1-3; tentatively, D is TRBD1 (6 bases). V lost 6 bases, J lost 4 bases, and 10 bases lay in between. Germline CDR1 MGHDK, CDR2 SYGVNS. This CDR3 has 13 amino acids.

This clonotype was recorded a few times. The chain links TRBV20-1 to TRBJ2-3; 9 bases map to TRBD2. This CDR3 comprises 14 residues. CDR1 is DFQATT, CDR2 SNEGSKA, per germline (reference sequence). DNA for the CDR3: TGCAGGGCAACCGCGGGAGGGCCTTCAGATACGCAGTATTTT. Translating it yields CRATAGGPSDTQYF.

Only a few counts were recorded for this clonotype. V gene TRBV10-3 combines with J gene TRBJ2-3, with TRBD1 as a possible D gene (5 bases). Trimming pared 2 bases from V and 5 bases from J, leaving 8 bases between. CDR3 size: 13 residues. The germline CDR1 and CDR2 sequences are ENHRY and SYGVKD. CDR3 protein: CAISERGEDTQYF. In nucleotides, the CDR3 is TGTGCCATCAGTGAGAGGGGTGAAGATACGCAGTATTTT.

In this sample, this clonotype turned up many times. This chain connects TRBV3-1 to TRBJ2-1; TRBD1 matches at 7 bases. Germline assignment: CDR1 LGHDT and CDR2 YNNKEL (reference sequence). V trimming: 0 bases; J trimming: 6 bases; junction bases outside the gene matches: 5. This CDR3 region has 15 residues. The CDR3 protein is CASSQDQTGINEQFF. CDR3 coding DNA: TGTGCCAGCAGCCAAGATCAGACAGGGATCAATGAGCAGTTCTTC.

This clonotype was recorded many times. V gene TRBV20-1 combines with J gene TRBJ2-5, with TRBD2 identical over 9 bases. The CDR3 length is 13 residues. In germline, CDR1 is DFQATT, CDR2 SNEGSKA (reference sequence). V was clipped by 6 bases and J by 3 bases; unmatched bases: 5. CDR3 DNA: TGCAGTGCCTCGGCTAGCGGGGAAGAGACCCAGTACTTC. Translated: CSASASGEETQYF.

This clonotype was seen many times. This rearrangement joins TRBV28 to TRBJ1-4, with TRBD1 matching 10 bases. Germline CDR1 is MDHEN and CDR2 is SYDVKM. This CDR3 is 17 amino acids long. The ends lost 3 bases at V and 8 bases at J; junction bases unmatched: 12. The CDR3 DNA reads TGTGCCAGCAGTTTCCATAACCCGACAGGGGGCGAAGAAAAACTGTTTTTT. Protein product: CASSFHNPTGGEEKLFF.

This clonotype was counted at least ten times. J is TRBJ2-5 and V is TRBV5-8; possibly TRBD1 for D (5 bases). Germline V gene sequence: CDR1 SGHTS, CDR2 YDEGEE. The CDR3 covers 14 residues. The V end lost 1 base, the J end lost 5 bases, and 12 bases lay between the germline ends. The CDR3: CASSLQGDGETQYF. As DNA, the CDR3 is TGTGCCAGCAGCTTGCAAGGGGATGGGGAGACCCAGTACTTC.